These 25 T cell receptor beta chains were all obtained from the same sample, sequenced in a study of T cell responses to AZD1222 COVID-19 vaccine. Profiling relied on immunoSEQ multiplex PCR, and the TCRdb table lists in-frame clones only, not all of them. The sample holds about 140,000 clones, 92% seen once. Sample: peripheral blood, taken 28 days after the second AZD1222 dose. The receptors were sampled from an adult who received the AZD1222 COVID-19 vaccine.

The chain combines TRBV6-5 with TRBJ2-7; 8 bases match TRBD2. Germline loops: CDR1 MNHEY, CDR2 SVGAGI. The trim removed 3 bases at V and 6 bases at J, leaving 10 bases unmatched. CDR3 size: 15 residues. This CDR3 reads CASSYSGGRGGEQYF. In DNA, the CDR3 is TGTGCCAGCAGTTATTCGGGGGGGCGCGGAGGCGAGCAGTACTTC.

The genes are TRBV12-3 or TRBV12-4 and TRBJ2-1, with D perhaps given as TRBD1 or TRBD2 (5 bases each). The ends were cut back, 7 bases at V and 9 bases at J, with 10 bases in the middle. The CDR3 consists of 11 residues. The CDR3 DNA sequence: TGTGCCAGCACCCTGAGGGGTGAGCAGTTCTTC. Encoded protein: CASTLRGEQFF.

The V call is TRBV7-3, the J call TRBJ2-7; D is perhaps TRBD2 (7 bases). The ends were cut back, 5 bases at V and 3 bases at J, with 11 bases in the middle. The germline V gene has CDR1 SGHTA and CDR2 FQGTGA. The CDR3 has 13 residues. The CDR3 here is CASSAGAIYEQYF. The DNA for the CDR3 is TGTGCCAGCAGCGCGGGGGCGATCTACGAGCAGTACTTC.

V and J are TRBV7-9 and TRBJ1-1; D uncertain. Germline V gene lookup returns CDR1 SEHNR and CDR2 FQNEAQ (reference sequence). The CDR3 loop spans 16 amino acids. V was clipped by 2 bases and J by 4 bases, with 17 bases between them. CDR3 coding DNA: TGTGCCAGCAGCTTATGGCCACCCCGGGATACCACTGAAGCTTTCTTT. As protein: CASSLWPPRDTTEAFF.

The rearrangement links TRBV5-8 to TRBJ2-7; no firm D call. Trimming removed 2 bases at V and 1 base at J, with 4 bases between. Looked up from germline, CDR1 is SGHTS and CDR2 is YDEGEE. The CDR3 covers 12 residues. CDR3 protein: CASSLTSYEQYF. CDR3 nucleotide sequence: TGTGCCAGCAGCTTAACTTCCTACGAGCAGTACTTC. Using reference TRBV5-8 and TRBJ2-7 for the parts outside the CDR3, the full variable domain is EAGVTQSPTHLIKTRGQQATLRCSPISGHTSVYWYQQALGLGLQFLLWYDEGEERNRGNFPPRFSGRQFPNYSSELNVNALELEDSALYLCASSLTSYEQYFGPGTRLTVT.

This chain uses TRBV5-4 with TRBJ1-3; D is possibly TRBD1 (5 bases). Between the trimmed V and J ends, which lost 0 bases and 9 bases, there was a span of 19 bases. This CDR3 is built from 16 residues. The germline V gene encodes CDR1 SGHNT and CDR2 YYREEE (reference sequence). The CDR3 protein is CASSLGLGQGGSTIYF. The DNA of the CDR3 is TGTGCCAGCAGCTTGGGGCTAGGGCAGGGTGGCAGCACCATATATTTT.

This rearrangement joins TRBV29-1 to TRBJ1-1; D may be TRBD1 (5 bases). Germline values: CDR1 SQVTM, CDR2 ANQGSEA. The CDR3 length is 13 residues. V lost 6 bases and J lost 5, with 16 bases in between. CDR3 coding DNA: TGCAGCGTAGCTGGGACCTTGGGGACTGAAGCTTTCTTT. Its translation is CSVAGTLGTEAFF.

V usage is TRBV7-9 and J usage is TRBJ1-6; TRBD1 might be the D (6 bases). Germline CDR1 reads SEHNR; CDR2 reads FQNEAQ (reference sequence). The V and J ends lost 1 base and 6 bases respectively, with 16 bases between them. The CDR3 runs 17 residues. The CDR3, as DNA: TGTGCCAGCAGCTTAGGGGGGCAGGGTGCCTTTAATTCACCCCTCCACTTT. It translates to CASSLGGQGAFNSPLHF.

V and J are TRBV5-4 and TRBJ2-1; D is unresolved. The CDR3 consists of 15 residues. Trimming took 3 bases from V and 2 from J, leaving 12 bases between them. CDR1 and CDR2 (germline): SGHNT, YYREEE (reference sequence). CDR3 sequence (DNA): TGTGCCAGCAGCTCGGGTTGGCATGCCTACAATGAGCAGTTCTTC. It is translated as CASSSGWHAYNEQFF.

The gene calls are TRBV19 and TRBJ1-6; D ambiguous. Trimming removed 10 bases at V and 7 bases at J, with 20 bases between. This CDR3 is built from 15 residues. Germline V lookup: CDR1 LNHDA, CDR2 SQIVND (reference sequence). CDR3 in amino acids: CANSGNRARNSPLHF. The CDR3 region has the DNA TGTGCCAATTCAGGTAATCGGGCCCGAAATTCACCCCTCCACTTT.

This clone was detected a few times. The chain links TRBV10-3 to TRBJ1-2, with 10 bases that match TRBD1. Unmatched junction bases numbered 17, after V lost 7 bases and J lost 6 bases. CDR3 length equals 17 residues. Per germline, CDR1 ENHRY and CDR2 SYGVKD. The CDR3 DNA reads as TGTGCCATCACCGATTCGGTACCGGGACAGGGGAAGCATGGCTACACCTTC. Protein sequence: CAITDSVPGQGKHGYTF.

This clone was counted between two and nine times. The genes are TRBV7-9 and TRBJ2-7; no firm D call. Germline-derived CDR1 and CDR2 are SEHNR and FQNEAQ (reference sequence). V lost 2 bases to trimming and J lost 3 bases, with 11 bases between them. The length of the CDR3 is 14 residues. The CDR3 DNA is TGTGCCAGCAGCTTAACGAGTGGCGGCTACGAGCAGTACTTC. It encodes CASSLTSGGYEQYF.

This clone was recorded once. The chain uses TRBV9 and TRBJ2-1; D is ambiguous. The V gene lost 2 bases and the J gene lost 6 bases, with 18 bases spanning the gap. The germline V gene encodes CDR1 SGDLS and CDR2 YYNGEE. This CDR3 region has 16 residues. CDR3 region: CASSVAPSRTGNEQFF. The CDR3 DNA is TGTGCCAGCAGCGTTGCCCCTTCAAGGACCGGCAATGAGCAGTTCTTC.

The rearrangement uses TRBV6-6 and TRBJ2-2; perhaps TRBD1 as D (5 bases). Trimming removed 8 bases from V and 5 bases from J, with 18 bases in between. Germline V CDR1 and CDR2: MNHNY, SVGAGI (reference sequence). The CDR3 has 15 amino acids. This CDR3 is CASLPGLRGTGELFF. The CDR3 bases are TGTGCCAGCCTTCCAGGGCTTAGGGGAACCGGGGAGCTGTTTTTT.

This clone was seen only once. The chain links TRBV3-1 (or the pseudogene TRBV3-2) to TRBJ2-1; no reliable D call. This CDR3 spans 18 amino acids. V was cut by 4 bases and J by 0 bases, with 19 bases left in between. Germline CDR1 reads LGHDT; CDR2 reads YNNKEL (reference sequence). CDR3 in DNA: TGTGCCAGCAGCCCGGTAAGAGGAGAAGAGAGCTCCTACAATGAGCAGTTCTTC. Encoded protein: CASSPVRGEESSYNEQFF.

This rearrangement joins TRBV5-4 to TRBJ1-1; 8 nucleotides agree with TRBD1. The CDR3 consists of 14 residues. CDR1 and CDR2 from the germline V gene are SGHNT and YYREEE (reference sequence). The V and J ends lost 2 bases and 5 bases, in that order; junction bases with no gene match: 5. For the CDR3, the DNA is TGTGCCAGCAGCTTTTCCAGGGGGCTAACTGAAGCTTTCTTT. This sequence encodes CASSFSRGLTEAFF.

The chain joins TRBV7-2 to TRBJ1-3, with D unresolved. The CDR3 has 16 amino acids. Germline assignment: CDR1 SGHTA and CDR2 FQGNSA. The V gene lost 4 bases and the J gene lost 4 bases, with 17 bases spanning the gap. The CDR3, as DNA: TGTGCCAGCAGCTGGGCCGCGTCGGGAGTAGGAAACACCATATATTTT. This sequence encodes CASSWAASGVGNTIYF.

The chain carries TRBV5-2 and TRBJ1-2; the tabulated D call, TRBD1, remains unverified against the DNA. TRBV5-2 is described as a pseudogene. The CDR3 is 17 amino acids. CDR3 in DNA: TGTGCCAGCAAAGACAGTAGAGAGTACGAAAGACCTAATGGCTACACCTTC. It yields the protein CASKDSREYERPNGYTF.

This clone was observed a few times. The gene calls are TRBV4-3 and TRBJ2-7; a possible D gene is TRBD2 (5 bases). Germline V lookup: CDR1 LGHNA, CDR2 YSLEER. V lost 0 bases, J lost 6 bases, and 21 bases lay in between. The CDR3 sequence is 17 residues long. CDR3 DNA: TGCGCCAGCAGCCAAGATTGGGTAGGGCAGCCGGGGTCCGAGCAGTACTTC. It translates to CASSQDWVGQPGSEQYF.

This chain joins TRBV3-1 (or the pseudogene TRBV3-2) and TRBJ1-1, with D maybe TRBD1 (6 bases). This CDR3 spans 15 amino acids. V dropped 4 bases and J dropped 6 bases, with 18 bases sitting between them. Germline loops: CDR1 LGHDT, CDR2 YNNKEL (reference sequence). CDR3 nucleotides: TGTGCCAGCAGCCCCGCAACAACAGGGTCCGCTGAAGCTTTCTTT. Its protein product is CASSPATTGSAEAFF.

This clone occurred once. A read error may produce the germline difference seen at one junction end. This chain joins TRBV6-5 and TRBJ1-2; maybe TRBD1 (5 bases). Germline V gives CDR1 MNHEY, CDR2 SVGAGI. The CDR3 loop spans 12 amino acids. CDR3: CAGRRGEYGYTF. CDR3 nucleotides: TGTGCCGGCAGGCGAGGGGAGTATGGCTACACCTTC.

The chain couples TRBV4-3 to TRBJ1-3; D unresolved. CDR1 is LGHNA and CDR2 is YSLEER in the germline V gene. The CDR3 has 13 amino acids. Trimming removed 4 bases at V and 0 bases at J, with 4 bases between. Written as DNA, the CDR3 is TGCGCCAGCAGCCCTGTCTCTGGAAACACCATATATTTT. Its protein product is CASSPVSGNTIYF.

This clone was recorded only once. The rearrangement uses TRBV24-1 and TRBJ2-3; weak D call: TRBD2 (6 bases). Germline V gene data show CDR1 as KGHDR and CDR2 as SFDVKD. This CDR3 has 14 residues. The germline V and J ends were trimmed by 5 bases and 3 bases, with 11 bases remaining between them. CDR3 protein: CATSGSLATDTQYF. Written as DNA, the CDR3 is TGTGCCACCAGTGGATCGCTAGCGACAGATACGCAGTATTTT.

The chain combines TRBV6-2 or TRBV6-3 with TRBJ1-1, with D possibly being TRBD1 (6 bases). V was trimmed by 2 bases and J by 6 bases, leaving 13 bases between them. CDR1 and CDR2 from the germline V gene are MNHEY and SVGEGT. The CDR3 contains 14 residues. DNA of the CDR3: TGTGCCAGCAGTTACGGCAGGGGATACTCTGAAGCTTTCTTT. It specifies CASSYGRGYSEAFF.

This clone is a singleton in its sample. J is TRBJ2-7 and V is TRBV7-6; 10 nucleotides align to TRBD1. After removal of 5 bases from V and 7 bases from J, the junction contained 8 bases not matched to a gene. The germline gives CDR1 SGHVS, CDR2 FNYEAQ. CDR3 length: 14 amino acids. The CDR3 region has the DNA TGTGCCAGCAGCCCCCGACAGGGGGCTTGGGAGCAGTACTTC. This sequence encodes CASSPRQGAWEQYF.